This passage covers 27 T cell receptor beta chains from one sample sequenced in a study of blood T cells in healthy people across ages. A second PCR, run for about 7 to 11 cycles, used a sample-barcoded 5' primer plus a J-beta primer mix. TCRdb recomputed calls from the 5' RACE reads with MiXCR, one row per CDR3 protein. The table records roughly 1,700,000 distinct CDR3 sequences, about 28% of them present only once. Sequencing was carried out using blood. The receptors shown here come from a woman between 25 and 40 years old in good health.

This sequence joins TRBV6-5 and TRBJ2-5, with 9 bases that match TRBD1. Losses at the gene ends were 6 bases for V and 5 bases for J; bases not matched to a gene: 10. Germline V lookup: CDR1 MNHEY, CDR2 SVGAGI. The CDR3 totals 15 residues. The CDR3 loop is CASRPSGTGMETQYF. The CDR3 DNA reads as TGTGCCAGCAGGCCCTCCGGGACAGGGATGGAGACCCAGTACTTC.

This clonotype has more than one count but fewer than ten. Mismatch with germline at one junction end may stem from a read error. The chain carries TRBV27 and TRBJ2-3; a weak D match, TRBD1 (6 bases). Germline-derived CDR1 and CDR2 are MNHEY and SMNVEV (reference sequence). The CDR3 runs 18 residues. The CDR3 sequence is CASSPRVGLGASTDTQYF. The CDR3 bases are TGTGCCAGCAGTCCGCGGGTCGGACTGGGGGCTAGCACAGATACACAGTATTTT.

This clonotype was detected a few times. The chain recombines TRBV12-3 or TRBV12-4 with TRBJ1-1, with 7 nucleotides matching TRBD1. Losses at the gene ends were 8 bases for V and 6 bases for J; bases not matched to a gene: 15. The CDR3 contains 15 residues. CDR3: CASPIIGRGRAEAFF. The CDR3 DNA follows: TGTGCCAGCCCTATAATCGGGAGGGGGCGGGCTGAAGCTTTCTTT.

V is TRBV12-3 or TRBV12-4 and J is TRBJ1-5; TRBD1 is a possible D gene (5 bases). Trimming shortened V by 3 bases and J by 11 bases, and 17 bases separated the two germline ends. The CDR3 spans 14 residues. The CDR3 bases are TGTGCCAGCAGTTTGGGGACTAGTCGATCGGCCCAGCATTTT. This sequence encodes CASSLGTSRSAQHF.

The rearrangement uses TRBV7-2 and TRBJ2-7, with D perhaps matching TRBD2 (5 bases). CDR1 SGHTA and CDR2 FQGNSA come from the germline V gene. CDR3 size: 13 residues. Trimming stripped 6 bases from V and 3 bases from J, with 12 bases between. Here the CDR3 DNA reads TGTGCCAGCAGTTCAGCGGCAGGCTACGAGCAGTACTTC. Amino acids: CASSSAAGYEQYF. Combining the CDR3 with reference TRBV7-2 and TRBJ2-7 gives the whole variable domain GAGVSQSPSNKVTEKGKDVELRCDPISGHTALYWYRQSLGQGLEFLIYFQGNSAPDKSGLPSDRFSAERTGGSVSTLTIQRTQQEDSAVYLCASSSAAGYEQYFGPGTRLTVT.

This clonotype was detected many times. The rearrangement uses TRBV7-2 and TRBJ2-7; D is uncertain. Trimming removed 1 base at V and 1 base at J, with 8 bases between. The germline V gene has CDR1 SGHTA and CDR2 FQGNSA. The CDR3 length is 14 residues. The CDR3 region has the DNA TGTGCCAGCAGCTTAGGGGTCCTTTCCTACGAGCAGTACTTC. This codes for CASSLGVLSYEQYF.

In this sample, this clonotype turned up many times. The chain employs TRBV20-1 and TRBJ2-5; TRBD2 matches at 10 bases. CDR3 length: 14 residues. V lost 5 bases, J lost 9 bases, and 12 bases stayed unmatched. Germline-derived CDR1 and CDR2 are DFQATT and SNEGSKA (reference sequence). CDR3 bases: TGCAGTGCTGAGGAGGATAGCGGGAGGTCCGCCCAGTACTTC. Encoded protein: CSAEEDSGRSAQYF.

This clonotype occurred a few times. The J gene is TRBJ2-1, the V gene TRBV5-4, with 7 bases lining up with TRBD2. Germline loops: CDR1 SGHNT, CDR2 YYREEE (reference sequence). The CDR3 extends over 15 amino acids. V was clipped by 4 bases and J by 5 bases; unmatched bases: 9. The CDR3 protein is CASSKGTTRHNEQFF. The DNA of the CDR3 is TGTGCCAGCAGCAAAGGGACTACCCGGCACAATGAGCAGTTCTTC. The entire variable domain, with the rest obtained from reference TRBV5-4 and TRBJ2-1, is as follows: ETGVTQSPTHLIKTRGQQVTLRCSSQSGHNTVSWYQQALGQGPQFIFQYYREEENGRGNFPPRFSGLQFPNYSSELNVNALELDDSALYLCASSKGTTRHNEQFFGPGTRLTVL.

This clonotype was recorded at least ten times. The rearrangement uses TRBV20-1 and TRBJ2-7; D is tentatively TRBD1 or TRBD2 (5 bases each). The germline gives CDR1 DFQATT, CDR2 SNEGSKA (reference sequence). CDR3 length: 15 amino acids. The V gene lost 5 bases and the J gene lost 3 bases, with 20 bases spanning the gap. The CDR3 here is CSAVQPRDHRYEQYF. CDR3 DNA sequence: TGCAGTGCTGTACAGCCCCGGGACCACCGCTACGAGCAGTACTTC.

The sample holds a few counts of this clonotype. J is TRBJ1-2 and V is TRBV15, with D uncertain. CDR1 and CDR2 (germline): LNHNV, YYDKDF (reference sequence). The CDR3 sequence is 14 residues long. Trimming shortened V by 5 bases and J by 4 bases, and 14 bases separated the two germline ends. The CDR3 region is CATSGQPGVYGYTF. In DNA, the CDR3 is TGTGCCACCAGCGGCCAGCCTGGAGTCTATGGCTACACCTTC.

The chain carries TRBV2 and TRBJ2-5, with D perhaps TRBD2 (5 bases). The DNA end is more similar to TRBJ2-7, so the J call may be wrong. Germline V gene lookup returns CDR1 SNHLY and CDR2 FYNNEI. This CDR3 is 14 amino acids long. DNA of the CDR3: TGTGCCAGCACCTTTGCCGGGGTTGCCGACGAGCAGTACTTC. Translation gives CASTFAGVADEQYF.

The rearrangement joins TRBV28 to TRBJ2-6; 7 bases align to TRBD2. V lost 6 bases and J lost 12; bases outside the gene matches: 17. This CDR3 spans 16 amino acids. Germline CDR1 MDHEN, CDR2 SYDVKM. The CDR3 DNA reads TGTGCCAGCAGCCCAAAAGGGAGGGCAAGGTTCGTCGTCCTGACTTTC. It codes for CASSPKGRARFVVLTF.

This clonotype has only one observation. The chain links TRBV9 to TRBJ2-1; 9 bases are shared with TRBD2. Germline loops: CDR1 SGDLS, CDR2 YYNGEE. The CDR3 totals 15 residues. The V and J ends lost 3 bases and 8 bases, in that order; junction bases with no gene match: 9. The CDR3 coding sequence is TGTGCCAGCAGCGCGGGGCTAGCGGGGAACGATGAGCAGTTCTTC. Its translation is CASSAGLAGNDEQFF.

This clonotype was counted only a few times. The gene calls are TRBV5-1 and TRBJ1-1, with 8 bases lining up with TRBD1. With V trimmed by 5 bases and J by 0 bases, 9 bases remained unmatched. In germline, CDR1 is SGHRS, CDR2 YFSETQ. This CDR3 contains 16 residues. CDR3 loop: CASSPGQGSLNTEAFF. Written as DNA, the CDR3 is TGCGCCAGCAGTCCCGGACAGGGTAGTCTGAACACTGAAGCTTTCTTT.

The V gene is TRBV7-2, the J gene TRBJ1-2; D is unclear. CDR1 and CDR2 (germline): SGHTA, FQGNSA. V was pared by 3 bases and J by 4 bases, with 21 bases between. The CDR3 covers 17 residues. This CDR3 is CASSLGGYAGTSYGYTF. CDR3 in DNA: TGTGCCAGCAGCTTGGGCGGGTATGCGGGAACCTCCTATGGCTACACCTTC.

This sequence joins TRBV18 and TRBJ2-1; D call uncertain. The CDR3 is made up of 14 amino acids. Deletions cut 6 bases from V and 6 bases from J, with 15 bases between. Germline loops: CDR1 KGHSH, CDR2 LQKENI. The CDR3 nucleotides read TGTGCCAGCTCCGCAGACGTTCTGGGCAATGAGCAGTTCTTC. Its translation is CASSADVLGNEQFF.

The chain recombines TRBV29-1 with TRBJ2-7; the D gene is possibly TRBD2 (5 bases). The CDR3 has 15 amino acids. In germline, CDR1 is SQVTM, CDR2 ANQGSEA. V lost 3 bases to trimming and J lost 6 bases, with 21 bases between them. CDR3: CSVDDPGSLYSEQYF. The CDR3 bases are TGCAGCGTTGATGACCCTGGGAGTCTTTACAGCGAGCAGTACTTC.

This clonotype was detected many times. J is TRBJ2-3 and V is TRBV29-1; 11 bases are a match to TRBD2. The CDR3 loop spans 14 amino acids. Germline V gene lookup returns CDR1 SQVTM and CDR2 ANQGSEA. V trimming: 7 bases; J trimming: 3 bases; junction bases outside the gene matches: 6. In DNA form, the CDR3 reads TGCAGCGCCCGACTAGCGGGACCGACAGATACGCAGTATTTT. It yields the protein CSARLAGPTDTQYF.

This clonotype was detected only a few times. This sequence joins TRBV20-1 and TRBJ1-5; D uncertain. The germline CDR1 and CDR2 sequences are DFQATT and SNEGSKA (reference sequence). Deletions cut 1 base from V and 0 bases from J, with 13 bases between. This CDR3 has 16 residues. CDR3: CSARAARGGSNQPQHF. CDR3 bases: TGCAGTGCTAGAGCCGCGCGTGGAGGTAGCAATCAGCCCCAGCATTTT.

This clonotype has just one count. The chain couples TRBV11-2 to TRBJ2-1; D uncertain. The V gene lost 7 bases and the J gene lost 15 bases, with 16 bases spanning the gap. CDR1 and CDR2 (germline): SGHAT, FQNNGV. This CDR3 region has 11 residues. The CDR3 here is CASTLRYPLFF. The CDR3, as DNA: TGTGCCAGCACCCTCCGTTATCCACTGTTCTTC.

The chain employs TRBV6-6 and TRBJ2-7; tentatively, D is TRBD2 (5 bases). This CDR3 comprises 15 residues. Trimming stripped 1 base from V and 0 bases from J, with 10 bases between. Germline assignment: CDR1 MNHNY and CDR2 SVGAGI (reference sequence). CDR3 amino acids: CASSYYAGISYEQYF. The DNA for the CDR3 is TGTGCCAGCAGTTACTACGCCGGGATCTCCTACGAGCAGTACTTC.

The CDR3 here is CASSTGLFTGELFF. CDR3 bases: TGCGCCAGCAGTACCGGACTCTTCACCGGGGAGCTGTTTTTT. The chain recombines TRBV5-1 with TRBJ2-2, with D possibly matching TRBD2 (5 bases). CDR1 and CDR2 from the germline V gene are SGHRS and YFSETQ. The CDR3 runs to 14 residues. Trimming removed 5 bases at V and 4 bases at J, with 12 bases between. The whole variable domain, remainder taken from reference TRBV5-1 and TRBJ2-2, is KAGVTQTPRYLIKTRGQQVTLSCSPISGHRSVSWYQQTPGQGLQFLFEYFSETQRNKGNFPGRFSGRQFSNSRSEMNVSTLELGDSALYLCASSTGLFTGELFFGEGSRLTVL.

This rearrangement joins TRBV20-1 to TRBJ2-1; no reliable D call. Germline assignment: CDR1 DFQATT and CDR2 SNEGSKA (reference sequence). Between the trimmed V and J ends, which lost 0 bases and 3 bases, there was a span of 18 bases. There are 17 residues in the CDR3. The CDR3 protein is CSARDLMFNPFYNEQFF. Written as DNA, the CDR3 is TGCAGTGCTAGAGATTTAATGTTTAACCCCTTCTACAATGAGCAGTTCTTC.

The sample holds a few counts of this clonotype. A junction end diverges from the germline sequence, so it may reflect a read error. The rearrangement uses TRBV7-9 and TRBJ2-1; the D gene is possibly TRBD1 (6 bases). This CDR3 contains 15 residues. The V gene's germline CDR1 is SEHNR and CDR2 FQNEAQ (reference sequence). CDR3 amino acids: CVSSPELGGEDEQFF. CDR3 nucleotides: TGTGTCAGCAGCCCAGAGCTAGGGGGTGAGGATGAGCAGTTCTTC.

This sequence joins TRBV5-1 and TRBJ2-7, with TRBD2 identical over 15 bases. Germline-derived CDR1 and CDR2 are SGHRS and YFSETQ. This CDR3 is 15 amino acids long. The V and J ends lost 3 bases and 6 bases, in that order; junction bases with no gene match: 4. The CDR3 DNA sequence: TGCGCCAGCAGCTCGGGACTAGCGGGAGGATTCGAGCAGTACTTC. It codes for CASSSGLAGGFEQYF.

This chain uses TRBV5-1 with TRBJ2-5; TRBD2 matches at 8 bases. Germline CDR1 is SGHRS and CDR2 is YFSETQ. J was trimmed by 11 bases and V by 0 bases; bases with no gene match: 15. The CDR3 loop spans 16 amino acids. Here the CDR3 DNA reads TGCGCCAGCAGCTTGGGATTCCGGGGGGGCCTAAATGAGCAGTACTTC. Translating it yields CASSLGFRGGLNEQYF.

V usage is TRBV5-1 and J usage is TRBJ1-1; D uncertain. CDR1 and CDR2 from the germline V gene are SGHRS and YFSETQ. Between the trimmed V and J ends, which lost 6 bases and 0 bases, there was a span of 9 bases. The CDR3 loop spans 13 amino acids. CDR3 in amino acids: CASKTDMNTEAFF. The CDR3 nucleotides are TGCGCCAGCAAAACAGACATGAACACTGAAGCTTTCTTT.